The 24 T cell receptor beta chains listed next were all sequenced from one sample in a study of OX40 agonist ivuxolimab in advanced cancers. Clones were read by immunoSEQ multiplex PCR, and TCRdb kept only the in-frame ones, dropping some. In the table there are roughly 79,000 clones, roughly 90% of which are singletons. Here the sequenced sample was CD4+ or CD8+ T cells sorted from blood, taken in a trial of the OX40 agonist ivuxolimab. The receptor source for this set is an adult with an advanced solid tumor such as melanoma, head and neck, liver or kidney cancer.

The rearrangement uses TRBV5-4 and TRBJ1-1; 7 bases match TRBD1. V was pared by 4 bases and J by 4 bases, with 10 bases of the junction left unmatched. CDR3 size: 15 residues. Germline CDR1 reads SGHNT; CDR2 reads YYREEE (reference sequence). The CDR3 nucleotides read TGTGCCAGCAGCCGGCCCGGACAGGAAGGCACTGAAGCTTTCTTT. It codes for CASSRPGQEGTEAFF.

The gene calls are TRBV2 and TRBJ1-1; D unresolved. V was trimmed by 6 bases and J by 7 bases, leaving 18 bases between them. The CDR3 has 14 amino acids. The germline V gene has CDR1 SNHLY and CDR2 FYNNEI. The CDR3 reads CASRNDPETGEAFF. The CDR3 DNA reads TGTGCCAGCAGAAACGACCCCGAGACTGGTGAAGCTTTCTTT.

The table lists this clone with a count of one. The gene calls are TRBV5-1 and TRBJ2-7; unclear D gene. The V end lost 1 base, the J end lost 1 base, and 9 bases lay between the germline ends. Germline-derived CDR1 and CDR2 are SGHRS and YFSETQ. The CDR3 consists of 14 residues. Written as DNA, the CDR3 is TGCGCCAGCAGCTTGTTGACCGAGTCCTACGAGCAGTACTTC. As protein: CASSLLTESYEQYF.

The chain uses TRBV9 and TRBJ1-1; D is undetermined. CDR1 SGDLS and CDR2 YYNGEE come from the germline V gene. V was trimmed by 0 bases and J by 3 bases, leaving 12 bases between them. The CDR3 contains 15 residues. As DNA, the CDR3 is TGTGCCAGCAGCGTAGGCGACCTAAGGGACACTGAAGCTTTCTTT. Amino acids: CASSVGDLRDTEAFF. The full variable domain, its missing parts supplied by reference TRBV9 and TRBJ1-1, is DSGVTQTPKHLITATGQRVTLRCSPRSGDLSVYWYQQSLDQGLQFLIQYYNGEERAKGNILERFSAQQFPDLHSELNLSSLELGDSALYFCASSVGDLRDTEAFFGQGTRLTVV.

V is TRBV5-1 and J is TRBJ2-7; D remains unclear. Germline loops: CDR1 SGHRS, CDR2 YFSETQ. There are 11 residues in the CDR3. Trimming took off 2 bases at V and 12 bases at J, with 12 bases between the two ends. CDR3 nucleotide sequence: TGCGCCAGCAGCTTAGACGGCCCCCCGTACTTC. Amino acid sequence: CASSLDGPPYF.

The gene calls are TRBV28 and TRBJ2-2; D unclear. Germline V gene sequence: CDR1 MDHEN, CDR2 SYDVKM. Trimming stripped 7 bases from V and 0 bases from J, with 3 bases between. CDR3 length equals 12 residues. CDR3 protein: CASIANTGELFF. The DNA of the CDR3 is TGTGCCAGCATAGCGAACACCGGGGAGCTGTTTTTT. Looking up the rest from reference TRBV28 and TRBJ2-2 gives the full variable domain: DVKVTQSSRYLVKRTGEKVFLECVQDMDHENMFWYRQDPGLGLRLIYFSYDVKMKEKGDIPEGYSVSREKKERFSLILESASTNQTSMYLCASIANTGELFFGEGSRLTVL.

The CDR3 coding sequence is TGCGCCAGCAGCCCGGGACTAGCGGGAGAGGGCGAGCAGTACTTC. Translation gives CASSPGLAGEGEQYF. This sequence joins TRBV4-1 and TRBJ2-5; 14 bases match TRBD2. The J call may be incorrect, as the DNA end agrees better with TRBJ2-7. The CDR3 covers 15 residues. The germline V gene has CDR1 MGHRA and CDR2 YSYEKL.

The V and J genes are TRBV20-1 and TRBJ2-3; D uncertain. The CDR3 length is 10 residues. The germline gives CDR1 DFQATT, CDR2 SNEGSKA (reference sequence). The CDR3 DNA sequence: TGCAGCGCTTTGAGGGATACGCAGTATTTT. Its translation: CSALRDTQYF.

V is TRBV5-1 and J is TRBJ2-6, with D tentatively TRBD2 (6 bases). This CDR3 is built from 18 residues. Trimming cost V 0 bases and J 4 bases, with 17 bases left between them. Germline values: CDR1 SGHRS, CDR2 YFSETQ. The CDR3 spells CASSLGGGTPTGANVLTF. The CDR3 nucleotides read TGCGCCAGCAGCTTGGGGGGCGGGACCCCCACCGGGGCCAACGTCCTGACTTTC.

The rearrangement joins TRBV29-1 to TRBJ2-5; D might be TRBD1 or TRBD2, each matching 5 bases. Trimming cost V 6 bases and J 2 bases, with 16 bases left between them. The CDR3 covers 14 residues. CDR1 SQVTM and CDR2 ANQGSEA come from the germline V gene. In DNA form, the CDR3 reads TGCAGCGTCCACATAGAGGGGCCACAAGAGACCCAGTACTTC. This gives the protein CSVHIEGPQETQYF.

The DNA of the CDR3 is TGCGCCAGCAGCTCTAGGGGACAGGGGGCTGGAGATACGCAGTATTTT. Amino acid sequence: CASSSRGQGAGDTQYF. The J gene is TRBJ2-3, the V gene TRBV5-1, with TRBD1 matching 12 bases. The V gene end was trimmed by 3 bases and the J gene end by 5 bases; junction bases not matched to a gene: 7. This CDR3 is 16 amino acids long. The germline V gene encodes CDR1 SGHRS and CDR2 YFSETQ.

V usage is TRBV10-3 and J usage is TRBJ2-5; possible D gene TRBD1, 7 bases. CDR1 ENHRY and CDR2 SYGVKD come from the germline V gene. Deletions cut 10 bases from V and 1 base from J, with 10 bases between. The CDR3 length is 12 residues. The chain's CDR3 is CASGTAQETQYF. The CDR3 nucleotides are TGTGCCAGCGGGACAGCCCAAGAGACCCAGTACTTC.

This chain connects TRBV29-1 to TRBJ2-5, with D tentatively TRBD1 or TRBD2 (5 bases each). V was clipped by 7 bases and J by 1 base, with 10 bases between them. The germline CDR1 and CDR2 sequences are SQVTM and ANQGSEA. This CDR3 contains 12 residues. CDR3 sequence: CSARDPQETQYF. In DNA form, the CDR3 reads TGCAGCGCTCGGGACCCCCAAGAGACCCAGTACTTC.

The J gene is TRBJ2-7, the V gene TRBV19, with 14 bases that match TRBD2. The germline V gene encodes CDR1 LNHDA and CDR2 SQIVND (reference sequence). This CDR3 spans 17 amino acids. The J segment lost 6 bases and the V segment lost 10 bases, leaving 17 bases of the junction unmatched. The DNA of the CDR3 is TGTGCCACAGCTCCCAGGGGTTGGACTAGCGGGAGGAGCGAGCAGTACTTC. Residues: CATAPRGWTSGRSEQYF.

Here the CDR3 DNA reads TGTGCCATCAGTGAGTCCGCTGGAGGGGCCCGGGTGAACACTGAAGCTTTCTTT. Its translation is CAISESAGGARVNTEAFF. V usage is TRBV10-3 and J usage is TRBJ1-1, with a tentative D call TRBD1 (5 bases). The CDR3 runs 18 residues. Germline lookup yields CDR1 ENHRY and CDR2 SYGVKD. The ends were cut back, 0 bases at V and 0 bases at J, with 17 bases in the middle.

The chain links TRBV18 to TRBJ2-1; D uncertain. The CDR3 contains 11 residues. Germline V gives CDR1 KGHSH, CDR2 LQKENI. V was trimmed by 0 bases and J by 10 bases, leaving 4 bases between them. DNA for the CDR3: TGTGCCAGCTCACCACCTGGGGAGCAGTTCTTC. Its protein product is CASSPPGEQFF.

The chain couples TRBV2 to TRBJ2-7; perhaps TRBD2 as D (5 bases). V was pared by 6 bases and J by 4 bases, with 16 bases between. The CDR3 covers 14 residues. Germline V gene data show CDR1 as SNHLY and CDR2 as FYNNEI. The CDR3 here is CASRGDEGVYEQYF. CDR3 coding DNA: TGTGCCAGCAGGGGCGATGAGGGCGTGTACGAGCAGTACTTC.

This clone was seen a single time. This sequence joins TRBV6-1 and TRBJ2-3; 10 bases align to TRBD2. The junction had 9 bases not matched to a gene; V was cut back by 0 bases and J by 12 bases. The germline V gene has CDR1 MNHNS and CDR2 SASEGT. CDR3 length: 15 residues. CDR3: CASSEARLAGVLQYF. The CDR3 DNA reads TGTGCCAGCAGTGAAGCTAGGCTAGCGGGAGTCTTACAGTATTTT.

This chain links TRBV30 with TRBJ2-7, with D tentatively TRBD2 (6 bases). Deletions cut 2 bases from V and 0 bases from J, with 11 bases between. Germline-derived CDR1 and CDR2 are GTSNPN and SVGIG (reference sequence). The CDR3 totals 14 residues. The CDR3 coding sequence is TGTGCCTGGAGTAGGTTGGGGGGCTCCTACGAGCAGTACTTC. Amino acids: CAWSRLGGSYEQYF.

The V and J genes are TRBV15 and TRBJ2-7; tentative D call: TRBD1 (5 bases). Germline-derived CDR1 and CDR2 are LNHNV and YYDKDF (reference sequence). Deletions cut 3 bases from V and 9 bases from J, with 12 bases between. The CDR3 runs to 12 residues. CDR3 coding DNA: TGTGCCACCAGCAGTCTCAGGGATGGGCAGTACTTC. The encoded protein is CATSSLRDGQYF.

The V and J genes are TRBV10-2 and TRBJ2-5; 10 bases are shared with TRBD2. This CDR3 is built from 17 residues. J gave up 5 bases and V 0 bases, and 9 bases lay outside the gene matches. Germline-derived CDR1 and CDR2 are WSHSY and SAAADI. Here the CDR3 reads CASSESMGSGRVETQYF. The CDR3 DNA reads TGCGCCAGCAGTGAGTCGATGGGCAGCGGGAGGGTGGAGACCCAGTACTTC.

The J gene is TRBJ2-6, the V gene TRBV25-1, with D uncertain. The CDR3 length is 15 residues. CDR1 and CDR2 from the germline V gene are MGHDK and SYGVNS. Trimming pared 7 bases from V and 0 bases from J, leaving 10 bases between. This chain's CDR3 is CASTRIGSGANVLTF. The CDR3, as DNA: TGTGCCAGCACCCGCATCGGCTCTGGGGCCAACGTCCTGACTTTC. The full variable domain, in which reference TRBV25-1 and TRBJ2-6 provide the parts outside the CDR3, is EADIYQTPRYLVIGTGKKITLECSQTMGHDKMYWYQQDPGMELHLIHYSYGVNSTEKGDLSSESTVSRIRTEHFPLTLESARPSHTSQYLCASTRIGSGANVLTFGAGSRLTVL.

This chain connects TRBV12-5 to TRBJ1-1; D not resolved. The CDR3 has 13 amino acids. V was clipped by 2 bases and J by 1 base, with 5 bases between them. CDR1 is LGHNT, CDR2 FRNRAP, per germline. Here the CDR3 reads CASGLRQNTEAFF. The CDR3 DNA sequence: TGTGCTAGTGGTTTGAGACAGAACACTGAAGCTTTCTTT.

V and J are TRBV6-6 and TRBJ1-4; maybe TRBD1 (5 bases). The V gene lost 2 bases and the J gene lost 3 bases, with 10 bases spanning the gap. The germline CDR1 and CDR2 sequences are MNHNY and SVGAGI (reference sequence). The CDR3 sequence is 15 residues long. CDR3 in DNA: TGTGCCAGCAGTTACGGGGGGTGGGCTAATGAAAAACTGTTTTTT. It is translated as CASSYGGWANEKLFF.